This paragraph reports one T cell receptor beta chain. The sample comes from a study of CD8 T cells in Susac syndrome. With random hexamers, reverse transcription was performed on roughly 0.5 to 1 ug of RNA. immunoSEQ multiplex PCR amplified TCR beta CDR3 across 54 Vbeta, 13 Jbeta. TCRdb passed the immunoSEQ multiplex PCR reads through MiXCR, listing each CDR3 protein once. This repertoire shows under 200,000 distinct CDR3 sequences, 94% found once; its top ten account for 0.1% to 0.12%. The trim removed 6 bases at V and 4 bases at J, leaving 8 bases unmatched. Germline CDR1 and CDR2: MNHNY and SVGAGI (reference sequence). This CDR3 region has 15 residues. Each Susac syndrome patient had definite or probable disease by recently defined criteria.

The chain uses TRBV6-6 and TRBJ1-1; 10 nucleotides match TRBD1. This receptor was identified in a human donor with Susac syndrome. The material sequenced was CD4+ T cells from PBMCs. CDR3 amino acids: CASSQRQGASTEAFF. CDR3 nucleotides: TGTGCCAGCAGCCAACGACAGGGGGCTAGCACTGAAGCTTTCTTT.